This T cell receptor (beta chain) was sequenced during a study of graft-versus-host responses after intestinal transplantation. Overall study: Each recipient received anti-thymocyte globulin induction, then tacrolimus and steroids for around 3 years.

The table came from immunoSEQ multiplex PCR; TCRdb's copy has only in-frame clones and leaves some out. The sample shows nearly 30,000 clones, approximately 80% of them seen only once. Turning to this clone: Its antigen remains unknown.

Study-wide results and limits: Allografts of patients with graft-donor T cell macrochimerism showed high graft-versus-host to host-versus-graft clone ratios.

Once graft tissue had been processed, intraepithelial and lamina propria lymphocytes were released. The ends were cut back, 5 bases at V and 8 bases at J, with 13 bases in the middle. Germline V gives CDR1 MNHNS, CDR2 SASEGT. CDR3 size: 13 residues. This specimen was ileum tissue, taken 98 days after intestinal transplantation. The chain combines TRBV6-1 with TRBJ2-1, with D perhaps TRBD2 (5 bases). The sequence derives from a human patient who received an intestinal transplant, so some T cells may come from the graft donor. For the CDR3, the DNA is TGTGCCAGCAGTTTGACTAATAACTATGAGCAGTTCTTC. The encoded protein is CASSLTNNYEQFF.